This is a list of T cell receptor beta chains from one sample in a study of patients and donors after allogeneic stem cell transplantation. TCRdb reprocessed the RT-PCR reads via MiXCR and lists one record per CDR3 protein. Of hundreds of thousands of distinct CDR3 sequences in the sample, about a sixth were seen once. Material for sequencing was blood, either unsorted or a sorted T cell fraction (not recorded which). All receptors come from a human donor who was either an allogeneic HSCT recipient or a stem cell or donor lymphocyte infusion donor (not recorded which). It is not recorded whose cells these are; they may come from a transplant donor. The CDR3 runs from the conserved cysteine through the conserved F or W. A D gene is named only where the DNA matches it firmly. The size field is filled for only some rows; it gives once, few, many or a size class.

d_call clone_size cdr3_length j_call v_call cdr3_aa cdr3_nt
TRBD1 - 15 TRBJ2-1 TRBV5-1 CASSLVGTGYNEQFF TGCGCCAGCAGCTTGGTGGGGACAGGGTACAATGAGCAGTTCTTC
TRBD2 - 15 TRBJ2-1 TRBV12-3/TRBV12-4 CASSLVTSQPNEQFF TGTGCCAGCAGTTTGGTGACTAGCCAACCCAATGAGCAGTTCTTC
- few 15 TRBJ1-5 TRBV2 CASSEGGPWGQPQHF TGTGCCAGCAGTGAAGGGGGACCTTGGGGGCAGCCCCAGCATTTT
- few 14 TRBJ1-1 TRBV20-1 CSARDPGRGTEAFF TGCAGTGCTAGAGATCCGGGGAGGGGGACTGAAGCTTTCTTT
- few 17 TRBJ2-1 TRBV12-3/TRBV12-4 CASSSPQGRATYNEQFF TGTGCCAGCAGCTCCCCCCAAGGGCGGGCCACCTACAATGAGCAGTTCTTC
- many 13 TRBJ2-7 TRBV28 CASRPTPNYEQYF TGTGCCAGCCGGCCCACCCCCAACTACGAGCAGTACTTC
- - 10 TRBJ2-1 TRBV12-5 CASGLGEQFF TGTGCTAGTGGTTTGGGCGAGCAGTTCTTC
- few 17 TRBJ2-5 TRBV7-9 CASSLAVTAMSGETQYF TGTGCCAGCAGCTTAGCGGTGACAGCAATGTCAGGAGAGACCCAGTACTTC
- few 12 TRBJ2-1 TRBV4-3 CASSQEYNEQFF TGCGCCAGCAGCCAAGAGTACAATGAGCAGTTCTTC
TRBD1 - 14 TRBJ2-7 TRBV20-1 CSAQSGTGPGEQYF TGCAGTGCTCAATCCGGGACAGGGCCGGGCGAGCAGTACTTC
TRBD1 many 17 TRBJ1-4 TRBV4-3 CASSLGQVAAVNEKLFF TGCGCCAGCAGCCTAGGACAGGTGGCCGCCGTTAATGAAAAACTGTTTTTT
- few 15 TRBJ1-1 TRBV20-1 CSAGPDIRENTEAFF TGCAGTGCGGGTCCTGACATCCGGGAGAACACTGAAGCTTTCTTT
- few 9 TRBJ1-2 TRBV20-1 CSAKNGYTF TGCAGTGCTAAAAATGGCTACACCTTC
- - 12 TRBJ1-2 TRBV20-1 CSASHVQGGYTF TGCAGTGCTAGCCATGTCCAGGGTGGCTACACCTTC
- - 16 TRBJ1-4 TRBV2 CASRETGHSRNEKLFF TGTGCCAGCAGAGAAACGGGACACAGTAGGAATGAAAAACTGTTTTTT
- - 14 TRBJ2-3 TRBV10-2 CASSGASSTDTQYF TGCGCCAGCAGTGGGGCCTCTAGCACAGATACGCAGTATTTT
TRBD1 - 15 TRBJ1-4 TRBV24-1 CATSEPGQEGEKLFF TGTGCCACCAGTGAACCAGGACAGGAGGGGGAAAAACTGTTTTTT
TRBD2 - 14 TRBJ2-3 TRBV29-1 CSAGPSGSTDTQYF TGCAGCGCGGGGCCTAGCGGGAGCACAGATACGCAGTATTTT
TRBD1 - 16 TRBJ1-1 TRBV5-1 CASSLTRQGGRSEAFF TGCGCCAGCAGCTTAACTCGACAGGGGGGTAGGTCTGAAGCTTTCTTT
TRBD1 many 13 TRBJ2-4 TRBV29-1 CSTPTGDGNIQYF TGCAGCACACCGACAGGGGATGGCAACATTCAGTACTTC
- - 16 TRBJ2-7 TRBV7-9 CASSLARIGNSYEQYF TGTGCCAGCAGCTTAGCCCGTATAGGTAACTCCTACGAGCAGTACTTC
TRBD1 many 12 TRBJ1-2 TRBV12-3/TRBV12-4 CASSNRGYGYTF TGTGCCAGCAGCAACAGGGGCTATGGCTACACCTTC